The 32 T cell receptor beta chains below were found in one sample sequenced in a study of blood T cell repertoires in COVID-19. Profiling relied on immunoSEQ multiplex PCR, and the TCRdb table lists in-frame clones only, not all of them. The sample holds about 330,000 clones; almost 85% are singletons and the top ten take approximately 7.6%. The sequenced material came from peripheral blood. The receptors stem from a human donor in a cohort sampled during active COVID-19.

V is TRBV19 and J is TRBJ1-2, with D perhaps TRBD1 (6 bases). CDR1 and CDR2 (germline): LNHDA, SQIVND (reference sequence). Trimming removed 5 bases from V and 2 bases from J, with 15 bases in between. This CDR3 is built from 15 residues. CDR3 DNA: TGTGCCAGTAGTGGGGGCGGGCGTCGAAACTATGGCTACACCTTC. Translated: CASSGGGRRNYGYTF.

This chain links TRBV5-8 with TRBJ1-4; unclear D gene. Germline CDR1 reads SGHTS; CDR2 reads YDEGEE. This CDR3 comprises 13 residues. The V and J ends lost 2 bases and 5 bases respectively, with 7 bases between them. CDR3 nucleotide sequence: TGTGCCAGCAGCTTCACCAGGAATGAAAAACTGTTTTTT. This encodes CASSFTRNEKLFF.

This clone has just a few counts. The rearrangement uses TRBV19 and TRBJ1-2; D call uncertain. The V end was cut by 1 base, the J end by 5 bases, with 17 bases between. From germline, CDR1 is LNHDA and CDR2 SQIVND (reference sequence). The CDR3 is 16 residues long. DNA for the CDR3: TGTGCCAGTAGTATAGGGTCGGCTCAATCGGGGTATGGCTACACCTTC. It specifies CASSIGSAQSGYGYTF.

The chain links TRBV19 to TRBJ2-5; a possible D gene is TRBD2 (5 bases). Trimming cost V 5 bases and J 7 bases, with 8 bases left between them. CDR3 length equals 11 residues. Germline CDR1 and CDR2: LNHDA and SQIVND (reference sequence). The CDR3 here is CASSFGGTQYF. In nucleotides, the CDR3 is TGTGCCAGTAGTTTCGGAGGGACCCAGTACTTC.

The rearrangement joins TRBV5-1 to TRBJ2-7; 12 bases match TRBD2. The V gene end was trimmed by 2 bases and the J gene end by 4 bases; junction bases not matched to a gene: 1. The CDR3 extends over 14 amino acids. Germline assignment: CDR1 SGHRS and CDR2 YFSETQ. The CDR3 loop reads CASSFGLAGYEQYF. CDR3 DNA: TGCGCCAGCAGCTTTGGACTAGCGGGGTACGAGCAGTACTTC.

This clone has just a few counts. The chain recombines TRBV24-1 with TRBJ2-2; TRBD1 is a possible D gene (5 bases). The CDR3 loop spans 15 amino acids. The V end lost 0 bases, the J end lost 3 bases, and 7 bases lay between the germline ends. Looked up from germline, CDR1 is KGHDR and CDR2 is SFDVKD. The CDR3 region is CATSDLPRDTGELFF. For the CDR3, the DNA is TGTGCCACCAGTGATTTGCCCAGGGACACCGGGGAGCTGTTTTTT.

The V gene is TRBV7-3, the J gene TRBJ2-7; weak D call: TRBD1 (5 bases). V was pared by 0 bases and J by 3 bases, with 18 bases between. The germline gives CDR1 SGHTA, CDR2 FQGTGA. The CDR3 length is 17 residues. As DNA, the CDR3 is TGTGCCAGCAGCTTAACGTCTTTCAAGGGGTTAGACTACGAGCAGTACTTC. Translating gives CASSLTSFKGLDYEQYF.

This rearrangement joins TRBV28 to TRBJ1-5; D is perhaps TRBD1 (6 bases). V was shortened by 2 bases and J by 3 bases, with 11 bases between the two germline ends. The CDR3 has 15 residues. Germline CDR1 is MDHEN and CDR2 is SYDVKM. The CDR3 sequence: CASSLNGQFNQPQHF. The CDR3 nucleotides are TGTGCCAGCAGTTTAAATGGACAGTTCAATCAGCCCCAGCATTTT.

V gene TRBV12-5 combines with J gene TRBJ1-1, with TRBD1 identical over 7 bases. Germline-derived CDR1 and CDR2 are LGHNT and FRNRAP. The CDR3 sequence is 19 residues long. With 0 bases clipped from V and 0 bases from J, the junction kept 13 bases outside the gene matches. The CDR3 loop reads CASGLVTPTGLKMNTEAFF. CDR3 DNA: TGTGCTAGTGGTTTGGTAACCCCGACAGGGCTTAAAATGAACACTGAAGCTTTCTTT. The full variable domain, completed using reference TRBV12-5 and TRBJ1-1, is DARVTQTPRHKVTEMGQEVTMRCQPILGHNTVFWYRQTMMQGLELLAYFRNRAPLDDSGMPKDRFSAEMPDATLATLKIQPSEPRDSAVYFCASGLVTPTGLKMNTEAFFGQGTRLTVV.

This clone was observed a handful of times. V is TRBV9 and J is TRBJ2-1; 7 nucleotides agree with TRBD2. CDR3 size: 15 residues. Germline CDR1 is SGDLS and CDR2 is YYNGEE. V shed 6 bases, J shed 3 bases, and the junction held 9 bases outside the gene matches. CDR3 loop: CASTGEGKVYNEQFF. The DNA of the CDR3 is TGTGCCAGCACGGGGGAGGGTAAAGTCTACAATGAGCAGTTCTTC.

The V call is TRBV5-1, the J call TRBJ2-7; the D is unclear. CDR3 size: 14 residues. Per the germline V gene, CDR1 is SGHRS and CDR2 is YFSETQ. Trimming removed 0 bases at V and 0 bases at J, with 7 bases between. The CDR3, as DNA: TGCGCCAGCAGCTTGGATTGGAGCTCCTACGAGCAGTACTTC. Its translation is CASSLDWSSYEQYF.

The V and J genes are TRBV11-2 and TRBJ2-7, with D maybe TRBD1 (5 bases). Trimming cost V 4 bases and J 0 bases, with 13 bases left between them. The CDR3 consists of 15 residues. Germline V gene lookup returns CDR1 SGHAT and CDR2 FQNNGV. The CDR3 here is CASSSWGTSSYEQYF. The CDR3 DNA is TGTGCCAGCAGCTCTTGGGGCACCAGCTCCTACGAGCAGTACTTC.

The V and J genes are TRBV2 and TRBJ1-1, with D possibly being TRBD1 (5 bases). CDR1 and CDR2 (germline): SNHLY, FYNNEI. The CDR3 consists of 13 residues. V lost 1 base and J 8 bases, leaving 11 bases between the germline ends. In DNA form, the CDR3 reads TGTGCCAGCAGTGAAGACAGGCAATTGGAAGCTTTCTTT. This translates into CASSEDRQLEAFF.

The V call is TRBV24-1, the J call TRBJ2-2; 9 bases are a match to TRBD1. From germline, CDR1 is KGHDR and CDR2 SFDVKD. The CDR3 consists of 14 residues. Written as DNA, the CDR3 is TGTGCTTCCTCGACAGGGGGTAGGACCGGGGAGCTGTTTTTT. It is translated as CASSTGGRTGELFF.

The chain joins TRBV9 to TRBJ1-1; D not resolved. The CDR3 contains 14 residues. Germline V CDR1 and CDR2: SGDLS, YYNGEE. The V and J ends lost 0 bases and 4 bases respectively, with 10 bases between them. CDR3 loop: CASSVVGEFTEAFF. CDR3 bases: TGTGCCAGCAGCGTAGTCGGGGAGTTCACTGAAGCTTTCTTT.

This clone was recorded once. The DNA for the CDR3 is TGTGCCAGCAGCGTAGGGCAGGGGGCTGTGTTTGGCTATGGCTACACCTTC. This codes for CASSVGQGAVFGYGYTF. This chain connects TRBV9 to TRBJ1-2; the match to TRBD1 covers 8 bases. Germline V gene sequence: CDR1 SGDLS, CDR2 YYNGEE. The ends lost 0 bases at V and 4 bases at J; junction bases unmatched: 11. This CDR3 is built from 17 residues.

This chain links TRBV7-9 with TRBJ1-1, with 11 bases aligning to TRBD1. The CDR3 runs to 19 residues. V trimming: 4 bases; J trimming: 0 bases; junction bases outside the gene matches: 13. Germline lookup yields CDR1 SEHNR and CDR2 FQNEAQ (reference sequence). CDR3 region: CASSSYGGTGGVMNTEAFF. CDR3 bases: TGTGCCAGCAGCTCATATGGTGGGACAGGGGGAGTCATGAACACTGAAGCTTTCTTT.

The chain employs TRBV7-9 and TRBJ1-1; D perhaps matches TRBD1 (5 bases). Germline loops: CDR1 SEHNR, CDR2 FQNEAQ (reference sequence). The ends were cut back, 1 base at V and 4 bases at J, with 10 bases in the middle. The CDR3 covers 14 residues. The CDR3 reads CASSLGRVGTEAFF. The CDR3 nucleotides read TGTGCCAGCAGCTTAGGCAGGGTCGGCACTGAAGCTTTCTTT.

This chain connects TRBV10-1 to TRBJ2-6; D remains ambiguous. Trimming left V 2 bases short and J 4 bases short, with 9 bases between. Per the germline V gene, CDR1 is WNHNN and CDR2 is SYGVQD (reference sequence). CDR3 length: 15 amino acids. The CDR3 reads CASSEDLAGANVLTF. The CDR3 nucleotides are TGCGCCAGCAGTGAGGATTTAGCCGGGGCCAACGTCCTGACTTTC.

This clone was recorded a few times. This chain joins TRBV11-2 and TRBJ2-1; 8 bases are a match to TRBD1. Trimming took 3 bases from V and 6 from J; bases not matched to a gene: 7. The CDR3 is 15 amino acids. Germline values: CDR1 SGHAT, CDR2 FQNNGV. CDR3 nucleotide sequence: TGTGCCAGCAGCTTCTTGGCAGGACAGGGCAATGAGCAGTTCTTC. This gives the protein CASSFLAGQGNEQFF.

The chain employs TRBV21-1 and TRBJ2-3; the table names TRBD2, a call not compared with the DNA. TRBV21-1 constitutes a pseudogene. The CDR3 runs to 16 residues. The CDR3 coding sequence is TGTGCCAGCAGCAAAGTCGGCCGGGGGGGGGCAGATACGCAGTATTTT. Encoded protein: CASSKVGRGGADTQYF.

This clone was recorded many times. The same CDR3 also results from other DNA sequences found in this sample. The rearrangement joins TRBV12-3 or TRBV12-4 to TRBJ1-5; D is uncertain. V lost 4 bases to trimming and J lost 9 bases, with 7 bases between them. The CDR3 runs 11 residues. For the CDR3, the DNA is TGTGCCAGCAGTTCCCGAGGGCCCCAGCATTTT. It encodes CASSSRGPQHF.

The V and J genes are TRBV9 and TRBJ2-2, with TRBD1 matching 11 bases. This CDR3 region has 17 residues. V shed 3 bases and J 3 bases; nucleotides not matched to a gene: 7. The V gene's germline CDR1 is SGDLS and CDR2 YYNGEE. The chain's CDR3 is CASSEQRDRGDTGELFF. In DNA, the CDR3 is TGTGCCAGCAGCGAGCAAAGGGACAGGGGGGACACCGGGGAGCTGTTTTTT. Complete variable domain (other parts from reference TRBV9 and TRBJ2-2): DSGVTQTPKHLITATGQRVTLRCSPRSGDLSVYWYQQSLDQGLQFLIQYYNGEERAKGNILERFSAQQFPDLHSELNLSSLELGDSALYFCASSEQRDRGDTGELFFGEGSRLTVL.

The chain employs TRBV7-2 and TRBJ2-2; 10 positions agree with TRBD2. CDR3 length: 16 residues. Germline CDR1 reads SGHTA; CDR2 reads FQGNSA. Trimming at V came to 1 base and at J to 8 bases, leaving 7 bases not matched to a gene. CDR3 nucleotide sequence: TGTGCCAGCAGCTTAGTTGCTAGCGGGGGATTTGGGGAGCTGTTTTTT. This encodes CASSLVASGGFGELFF.

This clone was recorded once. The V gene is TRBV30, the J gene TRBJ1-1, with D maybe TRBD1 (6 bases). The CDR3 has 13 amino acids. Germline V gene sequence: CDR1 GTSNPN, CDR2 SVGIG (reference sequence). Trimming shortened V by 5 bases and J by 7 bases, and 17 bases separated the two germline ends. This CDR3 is CAWDPAGAGEAFF. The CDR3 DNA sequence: TGTGCCTGGGATCCCGCAGGGGCGGGTGAAGCTTTCTTT.

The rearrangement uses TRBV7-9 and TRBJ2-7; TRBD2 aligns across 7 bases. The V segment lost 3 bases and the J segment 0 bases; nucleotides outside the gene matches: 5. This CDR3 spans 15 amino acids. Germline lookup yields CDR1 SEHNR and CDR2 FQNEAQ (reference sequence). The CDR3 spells CASSFGGGNSYEQYF. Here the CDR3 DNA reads TGTGCCAGCAGCTTTGGGGGGGGAAACTCCTACGAGCAGTACTTC.

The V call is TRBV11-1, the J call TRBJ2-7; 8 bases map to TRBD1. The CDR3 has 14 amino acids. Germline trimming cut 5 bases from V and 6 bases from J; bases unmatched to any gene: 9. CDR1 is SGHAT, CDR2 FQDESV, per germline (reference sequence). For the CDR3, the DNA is TGTGCCAGCAGCCCTGTGACAGGGGAGAGCGAGCAGTACTTC. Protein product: CASSPVTGESEQYF.

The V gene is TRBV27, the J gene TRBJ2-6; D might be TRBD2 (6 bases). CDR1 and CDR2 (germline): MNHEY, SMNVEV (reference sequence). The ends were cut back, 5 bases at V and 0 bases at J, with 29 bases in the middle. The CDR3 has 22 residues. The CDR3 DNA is TGTGCCAGCAGTCAATTGCGTTTGAAGGGACGGCTGGACTACTCTGGGGCCAACGTCCTGACTTTC. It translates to CASSQLRLKGRLDYSGANVLTF.

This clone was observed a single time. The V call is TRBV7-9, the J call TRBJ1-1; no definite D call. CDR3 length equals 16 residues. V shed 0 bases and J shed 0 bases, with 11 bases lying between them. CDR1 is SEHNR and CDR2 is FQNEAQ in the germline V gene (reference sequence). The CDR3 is CASSLAGAGLNTEAFF. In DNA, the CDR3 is TGTGCCAGCAGCTTAGCGGGCGCAGGTTTGAACACTGAAGCTTTCTTT.

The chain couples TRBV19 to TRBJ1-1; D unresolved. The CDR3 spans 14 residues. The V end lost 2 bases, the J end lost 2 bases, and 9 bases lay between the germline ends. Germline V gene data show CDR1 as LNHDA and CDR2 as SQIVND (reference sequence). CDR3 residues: CASSIFAGNTEAFF. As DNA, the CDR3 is TGTGCCAGTAGTATATTCGCAGGCAACACTGAAGCTTTCTTT. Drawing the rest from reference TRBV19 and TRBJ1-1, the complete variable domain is DGGITQSPKYLFRKEGQNVTLSCEQNLNHDAMYWYRQDPGQGLRLIYYSQIVNDFQKGDIAEGYSVSREKKESFPLTVTSAQKNPTAFYLCASSIFAGNTEAFFGQGTRLTVV.

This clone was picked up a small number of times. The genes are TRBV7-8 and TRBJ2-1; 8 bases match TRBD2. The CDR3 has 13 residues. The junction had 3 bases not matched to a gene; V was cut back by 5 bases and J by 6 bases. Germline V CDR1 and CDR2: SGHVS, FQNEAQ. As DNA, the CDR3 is TGTGCCAGCAGCGCCCGGGAGGGCAATGAGCAGTTCTTC. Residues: CASSAREGNEQFF.

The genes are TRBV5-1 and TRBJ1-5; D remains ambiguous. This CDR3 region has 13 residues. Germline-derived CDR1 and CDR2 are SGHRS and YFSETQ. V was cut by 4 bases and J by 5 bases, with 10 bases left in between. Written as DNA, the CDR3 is TGCGCCAGCAGCCCGAACGGGGATCAGCCCCAGCATTTT. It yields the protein CASSPNGDQPQHF.